This T cell receptor beta chain was retrieved from a study of cytomegalovirus exposure and HLA in healthy donors. Whereas donors were nominally healthy upon sampling, unrecorded immune exposures were probable. Both 60 Vbeta primers and 13 Jbeta primers went into the PCR. Libraries were prepared by immunoSEQ multiplex PCR; TCRdb keeps only in-frame clonotypes and omits some of them. This sample has about 110,000 clones, with about 76% found just once. CDR3 length: 14 residues. Trimming shortened V by 0 bases and J by 1 base, and 7 bases separated the two germline ends. Germline V CDR1 and CDR2: SGHRS, YFSETQ.

The J gene is TRBJ1-1, the V gene TRBV5-1; D may be TRBD1 (5 bases). Sequencing used PBMCs. The sequence was obtained from a man aged 25 to 40 in good health and CMV-seropositive. The CDR3 nucleotides read TGCGCCAGCAGCTTGGACAGGAGGAACACTGAAGCTTTCTTT. It encodes CASSLDRRNTEAFF. Full variable domain (remainder filled in from reference TRBV5-1 and TRBJ1-1): KAGVTQTPRYLIKTRGQQVTLSCSPISGHRSVSWYQQTPGQGLQFLFEYFSETQRNKGNFPGRFSGRQFSNSRSEMNVSTLELGDSALYLCASSLDRRNTEAFFGQGTRLTVV.